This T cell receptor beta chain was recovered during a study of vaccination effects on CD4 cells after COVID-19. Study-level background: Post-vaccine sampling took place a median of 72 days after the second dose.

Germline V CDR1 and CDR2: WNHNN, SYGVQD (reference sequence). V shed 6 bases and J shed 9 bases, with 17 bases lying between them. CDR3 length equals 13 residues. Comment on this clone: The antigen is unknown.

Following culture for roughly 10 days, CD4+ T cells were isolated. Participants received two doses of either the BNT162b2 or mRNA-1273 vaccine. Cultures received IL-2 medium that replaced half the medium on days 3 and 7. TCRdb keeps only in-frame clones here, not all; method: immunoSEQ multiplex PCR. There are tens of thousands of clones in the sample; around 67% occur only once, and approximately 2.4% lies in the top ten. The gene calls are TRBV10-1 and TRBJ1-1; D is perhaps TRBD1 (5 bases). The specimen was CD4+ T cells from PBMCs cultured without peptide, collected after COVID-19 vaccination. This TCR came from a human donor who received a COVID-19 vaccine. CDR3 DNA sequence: TGCGCCAGCAGCCCGGACATGTCCAGAAAAGCTTTCTTT. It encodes CASSPDMSRKAFF.